The 5 T cell receptor beta chains below all came from one sample that was sequenced in a study of CD8+ T cells in alopecia areata. RNA was isolated and reverse transcribed to cDNA, the sequencing template. Libraries were prepared by immunoSEQ multiplex PCR; TCRdb keeps only in-frame clonotypes and omits some of them. The sample consists of under 250,000 clones, approximately 60% of them appearing once. Sequenced material: CD8+ T cells sorted from blood. Every receptor here comes from a human donor in good health.

In its sample, this clone was seen a few times. V gene TRBV6-5 combines with J gene TRBJ1-4; TRBD1 matches at 11 bases. V gave up 3 bases and J gave up 8 bases; unmatched junction bases: 2. Per the germline V gene, CDR1 is MNHEY and CDR2 is SVGAGI. This CDR3 is 14 amino acids long. The CDR3, as DNA: TGTGCCAGCAGTTATGGGACAGGGGGGGAAAAACTGTTTTTT. Protein: CASSYGTGGEKLFF.

A few counts support this clone. The chain recombines TRBV4-1 with TRBJ2-5; unclear D gene. Trimming took off 1 base at V and 5 bases at J, with 8 bases between the two ends. Germline V gene sequence: CDR1 MGHRA, CDR2 YSYEKL. CDR3 length equals 13 residues. This CDR3 reads CASSQVGFETQYF. The CDR3 bases are TGCGCCAGCAGCCAAGTGGGGTTTGAGACCCAGTACTTC.

This clone was seen just once. The chain couples TRBV6-5 to TRBJ1-2, with a weak D call TRBD1 (6 bases). V was shortened by 0 bases and J by 8 bases, with 16 bases between the two germline ends. The CDR3 has 15 residues. Germline V gene lookup returns CDR1 MNHEY and CDR2 SVGAGI. In DNA form, the CDR3 reads TGTGCCAGCAGTTACTCAGGGCAGGGGACGACCGGCTACACCTTC. Amino acid sequence: CASSYSGQGTTGYTF.

The rearrangement links TRBV11-2 to TRBJ2-5, with D maybe TRBD2 (6 bases). In germline, CDR1 is SGHAT, CDR2 FQNNGV. V lost 5 bases to trimming and J lost 0 bases, with 16 bases between them. This CDR3 comprises 16 residues. The CDR3 region has the DNA TGTGCCAGCAGCCCCCGGGACGGCGGGGACCAAGAGACCCAGTACTTC. The encoded protein is CASSPRDGGDQETQYF.

The V and J genes are TRBV15 and TRBJ2-7, with TRBD1 as a possible D gene (5 bases). The V end lost 1 base, the J end lost 6 bases, and 13 bases lay between the germline ends. This CDR3 contains 14 residues. Germline V gene data show CDR1 as LNHNV and CDR2 as YYDKDF (reference sequence). The CDR3 protein is CATSRGIPRAEQYF. For the CDR3, the DNA is TGTGCCACCAGCAGAGGGATACCCAGGGCCGAGCAGTACTTC.